Sequencing of this TCR beta chain was carried out in a study of glioma-infiltrating T cells. Germline V gene lookup returns CDR1 SGDLS and CDR2 YYNGEE. This CDR3 is built from 17 residues. The V end lost 3 bases, the J end lost 5 bases, and 23 bases lay between the germline ends. Using RNA template, CDR3s of TCR alpha and beta were amplified with iRepertoire arm-PCR. TCRdb reprocessed the multiplex PCR reads with MiXCR, giving one entry per CDR3 protein. Of approximately 120,000 distinct CDR3 sequences in the sample, approximately 26% were seen once. The chain couples TRBV9 to TRBJ1-2; perhaps TRBD1 as D (6 bases). This sequence originates from a human donor with low-grade glioma or glioblastoma, undergoing nonglioma brain surgery, or in good health (not recorded which). Sequenced material: glioma tissue, nonneoplastic brain tissue, or PBMCs (not recorded which). The CDR3 spells CASSASPGGQKNYGYTF. Here the CDR3 DNA reads TGTGCCAGCAGCGCTTCCCCTGGAGGACAGAAAAATTATGGCTACACCTTC.